This T cell receptor (beta chain) comes out of a study of blood T cell repertoires in COVID-19. Turning to the study itself: Acute-phase and convalescent COVID-19 samples originated in the United States, Italy and Spain. T cells, B-cell-depleted T cells, or PBMCs supplied cDNA or gDNA.

After removal of 3 bases from V and 2 bases from J, the junction contained 5 bases not matched to a gene. Looked up from germline, CDR1 is MNHNS and CDR2 is SASEGT. The CDR3 contains 15 residues. Original processing notes: It was from reference gene primer amplification that nucleated cell counts were estimated. Generated by immunoSEQ multiplex PCR, the TCRdb table keeps only in-frame clones and is missing some. V, J and clone size reflect that table, while D and trimming were determined from the DNA. This table has 90,000 to 110,000 clones, over 75% appearing once. The rearrangement joins TRBV6-1 to TRBJ1-1, with TRBD1 matching over 8 bases. The TCR originated in a woman aged 45 to 65 with acute or convalescent COVID-19. Sample: peripheral blood. CDR3 nucleotide sequence: TGTGCCAGCAGTGACCTCGGGACAGGTAACACTGAAGCTTTCTTT. It codes for CASSDLGTGNTEAFF.